This T cell receptor beta chain was found in a study of blood T cell repertoires in COVID-19. Overall study context: The samples span acute and convalescent COVID-19 from the United States, Italy and Spain. Sample material is recorded as cDNA or gDNA derived from T cells, B-cell-depleted T cells, or PBMCs.

Sequencing used immunoSEQ multiplex PCR; TCRdb keeps in-frame clones, though not all of them. The sample yields 95,000 to 150,000 clones, around 89% seen once. The CDR3 contains 18 residues. CDR1 and CDR2 (germline): SNHLY, FYNNEI. V lost 4 bases to trimming and J lost 0 bases; unmatched junction nucleotides: 6. The rearrangement links TRBV2 to TRBJ2-1, with 13 bases aligning to TRBD2. The origin of this receptor is a human donor in a cohort sampled during active COVID-19. Sequenced input: peripheral blood. CDR3 nucleotides: TGTGCCAGCAGTGTGACTAGCGGGGGGCCCAGCTCCTACAATGAGCAGTTCTTC. Translating gives CASSVTSGGPSSYNEQFF.